Listed here are 19 T cell receptor beta chains from one sample, sequenced in a study of blood T cells in healthy people across ages. The use of a sample-barcoded 5' primer and a J-beta primer mix characterized a second PCR of roughly 6 to 11 cycles. Each CDR3 protein gets one entry after TCRdb re-called the 5' RACE reads with MiXCR. This table has some 710,000 distinct CDR3 sequences, about 47% appearing once. The sample comprised blood. Source of these receptors: an older man in good health.

The rearrangement joins TRBV20-1 to TRBJ2-1, with 7 bases identical to TRBD2. The CDR3 spans 14 residues. The ends lost 5 bases at V and 7 bases at J; junction bases unmatched: 11. Germline CDR1 and CDR2: DFQATT and SNEGSKA (reference sequence). CDR3 nucleotides: TGCAGTGCTCACCTAGCGGAAAATCGAAATGAGCAGTTCTTC. Translation: CSAHLAENRNEQFF.

V and J are TRBV20-1 and TRBJ2-5; 8 nucleotides line up with TRBD2. There are 16 residues in the CDR3. Trimming cost V 1 base and J 3 bases; bases outside gene matches: 10. The germline CDR1 and CDR2 sequences are DFQATT and SNEGSKA (reference sequence). The DNA for the CDR3 is TGCAGTGCTAGAGCCGTAGCGGGACGGCCGGAAGAGACCCAGTACTTC. This translates into CSARAVAGRPEETQYF.

This clonotype has a handful of counts. The rearrangement joins TRBV20-1 to TRBJ2-1; no reliable D call. Germline V lookup: CDR1 DFQATT, CDR2 SNEGSKA (reference sequence). V was cut by 0 bases and J by 6 bases, with 9 bases left in between. This CDR3 contains 13 residues. DNA for the CDR3: TGCAGTGCTAGAGATAGCAATACCAATGAGCAGTTCTTC. This codes for CSARDSNTNEQFF.

In this sample, this clonotype turned up a few times. V is TRBV29-1 and J is TRBJ1-4; D is perhaps TRBD1 (5 bases). The ends were cut back, 4 bases at V and 4 bases at J, with 10 bases in the middle. Germline V gives CDR1 SQVTM, CDR2 ANQGSEA. The CDR3 totals 13 residues. The CDR3 loop is CSVARGGNEKLFF. In DNA, the CDR3 is TGCAGCGTTGCACGGGGGGGTAATGAAAAACTGTTTTTT.

This clonotype came up a few times. The V and J genes are TRBV12-3 or TRBV12-4 and TRBJ2-1; TRBD2 agrees at 7 bases. The J segment lost 6 bases and the V segment lost 3 bases, leaving 5 bases of the junction unmatched. The CDR3 spans 14 residues. The CDR3 loop reads CASSFGLAANEQFF. The CDR3 DNA follows: TGTGCCAGCAGTTTTGGTCTAGCGGCCAATGAGCAGTTCTTC.

The chain links TRBV20-1 to TRBJ2-5; D unresolved. V was shortened by 7 bases and J by 3 bases, with 9 bases between the two germline ends. Germline CDR1 is DFQATT and CDR2 is SNEGSKA (reference sequence). The CDR3 length is 11 residues. The CDR3 coding sequence is TGCAGTGTGCAAGCAGAAGAGACCCAGTACTTC. It is translated as CSVQAEETQYF.

This clonotype was seen just once. The chain uses TRBV29-1 and TRBJ2-1, with D perhaps assigned TRBD1 or TRBD2 (5 bases each). The V end was cut by 6 bases, the J end by 6 bases, with 21 bases between. Germline V lookup: CDR1 SQVTM, CDR2 ANQGSEA. CDR3 length: 15 residues. The DNA of the CDR3 is TGCAGCGTCGCCAACCGGGGACCAGCCAGCAATGAGCAGTTCTTC. Residues: CSVANRGPASNEQFF.

The chain uses TRBV27 and TRBJ2-7; D is possibly TRBD1 (5 bases). Germline V gene data show CDR1 as MNHEY and CDR2 as SMNVEV (reference sequence). The CDR3 extends over 13 amino acids. Deletions cut 8 bases from V and 3 bases from J, with 14 bases between. CDR3 amino acids: CASWGRVGYEQYF. In DNA form, the CDR3 reads TGTGCCAGCTGGGGCAGGGTAGGCTACGAGCAGTACTTC.

The chain uses TRBV7-2 and TRBJ2-5; D not certain. CDR1 SGHTA and CDR2 FQGNSA come from the germline V gene. This CDR3 region has 14 residues. V was pared by 1 base and J by 1 base, with 7 bases between. Written as DNA, the CDR3 is TGTGCCAGCAGCTTAGAGGCTAGCCAAGAGACCCAGTACTTC. As protein: CASSLEASQETQYF.

This clonotype was recorded many times. The chain combines TRBV5-1 with TRBJ2-3, with TRBD2 matching over 12 bases. The CDR3 length is 18 residues. Per germline, CDR1 SGHRS and CDR2 YFSETQ. After removal of 0 bases from V and 4 bases from J, the junction contained 9 bases not matched to a gene. The CDR3 reads CASSLEGTTSGRADTQYF. CDR3 nucleotide sequence: TGCGCCAGCAGCTTGGAGGGAACGACTAGCGGGAGAGCAGATACGCAGTATTTT.

This clonotype has more than one count but fewer than ten. J is TRBJ1-5 and V is TRBV2; no definite D call. Germline V gene lookup returns CDR1 SNHLY and CDR2 FYNNEI. The germline V and J ends were trimmed by 1 base and 1 base, with 8 bases remaining between them. CDR3 length: 15 residues. For the CDR3, the DNA is TGTGCCAGCAGTGAAGGGCGGCTGAGCAATCAGCCCCAGCATTTT. Protein product: CASSEGRLSNQPQHF. Drawing the rest from reference TRBV2 and TRBJ1-5, the complete variable domain is EPEVTQTPSHQVTQMGQEVILRCVPISNHLYFYWYRQILGQKVEFLVSFYNNEISEKSEIFDDQFSVERPDGSNFTLKIRSTKLEDSAMYFCASSEGRLSNQPQHFGDGTRLSIL.

The chain joins TRBV29-1 to TRBJ1-5, with D possibly matching TRBD1 (6 bases). Germline-derived CDR1 and CDR2 are SQVTM and ANQGSEA. The V gene lost 4 bases and the J gene lost 1 base, with 11 bases spanning the gap. The length of the CDR3 is 14 residues. CDR3 nucleotide sequence: TGCAGCGTTGCAGGGGACAAAAGCAATCAGCCCCAGCATTTT. The encoded protein is CSVAGDKSNQPQHF.

This clonotype came up many times. The CDR3 DNA reads TGTGCCAGCAGCTTAGCGCTTAGTGTTGGCGGAGAGACCCAGTACTTC. It codes for CASSLALSVGGETQYF. The rearrangement joins TRBV7-2 to TRBJ2-5; D is undetermined. CDR1 is SGHTA, CDR2 FQGNSA, per germline. The V end was cut by 0 bases, the J end by 4 bases, with 15 bases between. The CDR3 is 16 amino acids.

The J gene is TRBJ2-5, the V gene TRBV29-1, with D uncertain. Trimming removed 4 bases at V and 11 bases at J, with 20 bases between. CDR1 and CDR2 (germline): SQVTM, ANQGSEA. CDR3 length: 13 amino acids. CDR3: CSVAISVDREQYF. As DNA, the CDR3 is TGCAGCGTTGCCATTTCGGTCGATCGTGAGCAGTACTTC.

In this sample, this clonotype turned up a few times. This rearrangement joins TRBV10-3 to TRBJ2-7; 7 nucleotides agree with TRBD1. V was clipped by 7 bases and J by 2 bases; unmatched bases: 14. Looked up from germline, CDR1 is ENHRY and CDR2 is SYGVKD. There are 16 residues in the CDR3. For the CDR3, the DNA is TGTGCCATCAACAGAGAAGGGACAGATAGGACCTACGAGCAGTACTTC. This translates into CAINREGTDRTYEQYF.

This clonotype was observed a few times. The chain couples TRBV4-2 to TRBJ2-7; D may be TRBD1 (6 bases). The CDR3 has 16 residues. Trimming left V 1 base short and J 3 bases short, with 16 bases between. The germline CDR1 and CDR2 sequences are LGHNA and YNFKEQ. Here the CDR3 reads CASSQGTALPIYEQYF. CDR3 coding DNA: TGTGCCAGCAGCCAAGGGACAGCCCTTCCAATCTACGAGCAGTACTTC.

With respect to this clonotype: This clone may be a read error of a much larger clone one base away. The rearrangement links TRBV30 to TRBJ2-3; TRBD2 aligns across 10 bases. The CDR3 is 14 amino acids. Germline CDR1 is GTSNPN and CDR2 is SVGIG (reference sequence). The CDR3 region has the DNA TGTGCCCGGAGCGAGCGGGAGGGGAAGGATACGCAGTATTTT. Its translation is CARSEREGKDTQYF. Together with reference TRBV30 and TRBJ2-3, the CDR3 gives the full variable domain: SQTIHQWPATLVQPVGSPLSLECTVEGTSNPNLYWYRQAAGRGLQLLFYSVGIGQISSEVPQNLSASRPQDRQFILSSKKLLLSDSGFYLCARSEREGKDTQYFGPGTRLTVL.

The chain uses TRBV7-2 and TRBJ2-2; D possibly corresponds to TRBD2 (5 bases). The germline V and J ends were trimmed by 2 bases and 3 bases, with 10 bases remaining between them. Germline-derived CDR1 and CDR2 are SGHTA and FQGNSA. CDR3 length: 15 amino acids. The CDR3 region has the DNA TGTGCCAGCAGCTTAAGCGCGGAGGACACCGGGGAGCTGTTTTTT. Protein: CASSLSAEDTGELFF.

The chain recombines TRBV20-1 with TRBJ1-2, with 8 positions matching TRBD1. Germline assignment: CDR1 DFQATT and CDR2 SNEGSKA (reference sequence). With 7 bases clipped from V and 6 bases from J, the junction kept 10 bases outside the gene matches. The CDR3 loop spans 13 amino acids. The CDR3 is CSGRTGRVDGYTF. The CDR3, as DNA: TGCAGTGGCAGGACAGGGAGGGTCGATGGCTACACCTTC.